This T cell receptor beta chain emerged from a study of T cell responses to AZD1222 COVID-19 vaccine. On the study more broadly: Researchers grouped second doses given at about 4 or about 12 weeks into one pool.

Trimming left V 4 bases short and J 8 bases short, with 21 bases between. CDR1 is SGHRS and CDR2 is YFSETQ in the germline V gene. The CDR3 spans 15 residues. Overall study results and limits: Baseline seropositives among AZD1222 recipients totaled only five or six. White British people made up most donors, females outnumbered males, and clonal diversity was possibly underestimated.

The table came from immunoSEQ multiplex PCR; TCRdb's copy has only in-frame clones and leaves some out. Among around 130,000 clones listed, 93% were seen once. As concerns this clone: Antigen unknown.

Sequenced material: peripheral blood, taken on day 0 of AZD1222 vaccination. This receptor was identified in an adult in good health. This rearrangement joins TRBV5-1 to TRBJ1-2; D perhaps matches TRBD1 (5 bases). In nucleotides, the CDR3 is TGCGCCAGCAGCGGATTTGGGCAAGGGACTTACGGCTACACCTTC. As protein: CASSGFGQGTYGYTF.